This is a list of T cell receptor beta chains from one sample in a study of cytomegalovirus exposure and HLA in healthy donors. TCRdb's table, derived via immunoSEQ multiplex PCR, lists solely in-frame clones and lacks some. Seen here are under 150,000 clones, approximately 72% observed once, and the top ten hold about 3%. Material for sequencing was PBMCs. All receptors come from a human donor in good health. CDR3s include the opening cysteine and the closing phenylalanine or tryptophan. The D gene is left open where the match is weak. Size tells how often a clone was seen (once, few, many) or the class of an expanded clone, and some rows leave it out.

D	J	size	V	DNA	CDR3
TRBD1	TRBJ2-1	NA	TRBV10-3	TGTGCCACAGCCCGGGACAGGGATGCAAATGAGCAGTTCTTC	CATARDRDANEQFF
TRBD1	TRBJ1-2	few	TRBV7-9	TGTTCCAGCAGCTTTACAGGGGTGGGCGCTAACTATGGCTACACCTTC	CSSSFTGVGANYGYTF
NA	TRBJ1-5	NA	TRBV6-1	TGTGCCAGCATAGTGGACAGCCTTAATCAGCCCCAGCATTTT	CASIVDSLNQPQHF
TRBD2	TRBJ2-1	NA	TRBV6-5	TGTGCCAGCAGTTACGCGTCACTAGCGGGAGTTGAGCAGTTCTTC	CASSYASLAGVEQFF
NA	TRBJ1-1	NA	TRBV7-2	TGTGCCAGCAGCTCCCATTGGACAAGTAACACTGAAGCTTTCTTT	CASSSHWTSNTEAFF
TRBD1	TRBJ1-2	NA	TRBV15	TGTGCCACCAGCCCTCTCCGACAGGGGGGGTATGGCTACACCTTC	CATSPLRQGGYGYTF
TRBD2	TRBJ2-1	NA	TRBV9	TGTGCCAGCGGGACTAGATCCCGTCCTGAGCAGTTCTTC	CASGTRSRPEQFF
TRBD1	TRBJ2-7	NA	TRBV9	TGTGCCAGCAGCGTAGCCGGGACAGGGGAGTTCGAGCAGTACTTC	CASSVAGTGEFEQYF
TRBD1	TRBJ2-7	NA	TRBV28	TGTGCCAGCAGTAGACAGGGGTTCCACGAGCAGTACTTC	CASSRQGFHEQYF
TRBD1	TRBJ1-5	NA	TRBV10-1	TGCGCCAGCACCCCGGACAGGGGTTATAGCAATCAGCCCCAGCATTTT	CASTPDRGYSNQPQHF
NA	TRBJ1-2	NA	TRBV4-2	TGTGCCAGCAGCCAAGAAGCGGCAGTTGACTATGGCTACACCTTC	CASSQEAAVDYGYTF
NA	TRBJ2-7	NA	TRBV7-3	TGTGCCAGCAGCTTCGGGGCGGGGCTTAGATACGAGCAGTACTTC	CASSFGAGLRYEQYF
TRBD1	TRBJ1-1	few	TRBV15	TGTGCCACCAGCCGAGATCGGACAGGGAACACTGAAGCTTTCTTT	CATSRDRTGNTEAFF
NA	TRBJ2-7	few	TRBV7-2	TGTGCCAGCAGTACCGGACAACTCCGGCACGAGCAGTACTTC	CASSTGQLRHEQYF
NA	TRBJ2-7	NA	TRBV5-6	TGTGCCAGCAGCCTCCCGGGAGCGGGTACCGAGCAGTACTTC	CASSLPGAGTEQYF
TRBD1	TRBJ2-5	few	TRBV28	TGTGCCATCAATACGAAGACAGGGTCAGACTTC	CAINTKTGSDF
NA	TRBJ1-1	NA	TRBV14	TGTGCCAGCAGCGAAGACCCGATGGGGAGGGCTGAAGCTTTCTTT	CASSEDPMGRAEAFF
NA	TRBJ2-3	NA	TRBV21-1	TGTGCCAGCAGCAGACAGGAAACTAGCACAGATACGCAGTATTTT	CASSRQETSTDTQYF
NA	TRBJ2-1	NA	TRBV29-1	TGCAGCGTTGATGTGCTCAGCGCGTCCAACAATGAGCAGTTCTTC	CSVDVLSASNNEQFF
TRBD1	TRBJ1-5	NA	TRBV19	TGTGCCAGTAGTGCCACTCGACCGGGACAGGGCAATCAGCCCCAGCATTTT	CASSATRPGQGNQPQHF